A single sample is the source of the 5 T cell receptor beta chains below, sequenced in a study of chemoradiotherapy in HPV16-positive cancers. Here immunoSEQ multiplex PCR was the method, and the copy in TCRdb shows in-frame clones only, minus some. The sample carries about 8,000 clones, 55% to 80% recorded once. The material was obtained from a patient who underwent chemoradiotherapy. These TCRs come from a human donor with HPV-associated anogenital cancer.

The chain links TRBV4-1 to TRBJ2-3; TRBD2 might be the D (5 bases). Germline V gene lookup returns CDR1 MGHRA and CDR2 YSYEKL. CDR3 size: 15 residues. The ends were cut back, 4 bases at V and 6 bases at J, with 17 bases in the middle. This CDR3 reads CASSPTGLADDTQYF. CDR3 bases: TGCGCCAGCAGCCCCACCGGGCTAGCAGATGATACGCAGTATTTT.

The J gene is TRBJ2-7, the V gene TRBV4-1; D ambiguous. Germline assignment: CDR1 MGHRA and CDR2 YSYEKL. There are 13 residues in the CDR3. V was cut by 0 bases and J by 4 bases, with 7 bases left in between. CDR3 nucleotide sequence: TGCGCCAGCAGCCAAGATTTCATTTACGAGCAGTACTTC. It is translated as CASSQDFIYEQYF.

The sample holds one count of this clone. The chain joins TRBV11-2 to TRBJ2-5, with no clear D. The germline V gene has CDR1 SGHAT and CDR2 FQNNGV. This CDR3 has 11 amino acids. Trimming shortened V by 1 base and J by 4 bases, and 1 base separated the two germline ends. The CDR3 region is CASSLGETQYF. The CDR3, as DNA: TGTGCCAGCAGCTTAGGAGAGACCCAGTACTTC.

The table lists this clone with a count of one. Its ends do not fully match the called genes, so a read error is possible. The chain links TRBV11-2 to TRBJ1-1; D is unresolved. The CDR3 is made up of 15 amino acids. Germline V lookup: CDR1 SGHAT, CDR2 FQNNGV. Here the CDR3 reads CASSLDSLSVGTENF. CDR3 coding DNA: TGTGCCAGCAGCTTAGATTCCCTCAGCGTGGGAACAGAAAACTTT.

The chain recombines TRBV30 with TRBJ1-6, with a weak D call TRBD1 (5 bases). The CDR3 extends over 15 amino acids. V was trimmed by 3 bases and J by 10 bases, leaving 19 bases between them. The V gene's germline CDR1 is GTSNPN and CDR2 SVGIG (reference sequence). The CDR3 region is CAWRESWGINSPLHF. CDR3 DNA: TGTGCCTGGAGAGAGAGTTGGGGGATTAACTCACCCCTCCACTTT.